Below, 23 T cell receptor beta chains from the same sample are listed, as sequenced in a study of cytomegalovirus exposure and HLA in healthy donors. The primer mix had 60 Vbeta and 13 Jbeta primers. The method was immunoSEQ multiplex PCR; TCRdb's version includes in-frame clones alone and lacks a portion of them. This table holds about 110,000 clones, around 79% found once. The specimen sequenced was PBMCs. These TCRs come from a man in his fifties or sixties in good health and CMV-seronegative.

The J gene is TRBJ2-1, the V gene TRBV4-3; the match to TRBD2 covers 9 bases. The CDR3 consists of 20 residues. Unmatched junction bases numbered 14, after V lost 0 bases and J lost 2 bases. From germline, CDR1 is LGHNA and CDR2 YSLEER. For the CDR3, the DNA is TGCGCCAGCAGCCAAGATAGGAGAGGTTCAGCGGGAGGAGCCTACAATGAGCAGTTCTTC. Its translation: CASSQDRRGSAGGAYNEQFF.

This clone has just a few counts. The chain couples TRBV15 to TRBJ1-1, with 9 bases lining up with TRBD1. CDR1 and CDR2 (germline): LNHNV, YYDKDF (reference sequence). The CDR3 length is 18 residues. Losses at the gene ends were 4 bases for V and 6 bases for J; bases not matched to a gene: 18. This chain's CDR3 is CATSKSGTGSRINPEAFF. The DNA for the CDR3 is TGTGCCACCAGCAAGAGTGGGACAGGGTCGAGGATTAACCCTGAAGCTTTCTTT.

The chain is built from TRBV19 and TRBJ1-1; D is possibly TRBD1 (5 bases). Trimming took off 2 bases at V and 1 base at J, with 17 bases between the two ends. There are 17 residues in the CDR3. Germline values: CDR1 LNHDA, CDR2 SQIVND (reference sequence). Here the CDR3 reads CASSIRPREATNTEAFF. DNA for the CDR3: TGTGCCAGTAGTATAAGGCCCAGGGAGGCAACGAACACTGAAGCTTTCTTT.

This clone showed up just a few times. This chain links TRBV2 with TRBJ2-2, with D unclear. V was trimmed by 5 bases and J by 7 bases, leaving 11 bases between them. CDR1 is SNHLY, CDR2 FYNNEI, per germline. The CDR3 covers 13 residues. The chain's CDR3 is CASSFTTHGELFF. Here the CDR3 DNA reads TGTGCCAGCAGTTTTACGACACACGGGGAGCTGTTTTTT.

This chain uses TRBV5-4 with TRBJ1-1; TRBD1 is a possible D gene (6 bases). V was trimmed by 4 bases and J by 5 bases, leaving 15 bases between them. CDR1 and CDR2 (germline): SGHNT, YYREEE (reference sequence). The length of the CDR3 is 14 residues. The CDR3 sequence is CASSPKDRATEAFF. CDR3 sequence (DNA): TGTGCCAGCAGCCCGAAGGACAGAGCAACTGAAGCTTTCTTT.

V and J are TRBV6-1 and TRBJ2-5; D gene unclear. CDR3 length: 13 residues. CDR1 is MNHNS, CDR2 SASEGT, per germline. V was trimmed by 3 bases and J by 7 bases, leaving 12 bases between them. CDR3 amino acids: CASSEGLYGTQYF. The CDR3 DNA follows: TGTGCCAGCAGTGAGGGCTTATACGGGACCCAGTACTTC.

The chain's CDR3 is CASSPQGAGELFF. DNA of the CDR3: TGCGCCAGCAGCCCACAGGGCGCCGGGGAGCTGTTTTTT. The rearrangement links TRBV5-1 to TRBJ2-2; D possibly corresponds to TRBD1 (6 bases). The V and J ends lost 4 bases and 6 bases respectively, with 10 bases between them. CDR1 and CDR2 (germline): SGHRS, YFSETQ. CDR3 size: 13 residues.

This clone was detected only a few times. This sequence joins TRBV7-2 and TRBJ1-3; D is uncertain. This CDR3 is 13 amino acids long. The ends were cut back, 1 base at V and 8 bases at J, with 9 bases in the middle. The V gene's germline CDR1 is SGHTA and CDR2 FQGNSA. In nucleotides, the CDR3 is TGTGCCAGCAGCTTAGAGGCGGAAGACACCATATATTTT. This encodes CASSLEAEDTIYF.

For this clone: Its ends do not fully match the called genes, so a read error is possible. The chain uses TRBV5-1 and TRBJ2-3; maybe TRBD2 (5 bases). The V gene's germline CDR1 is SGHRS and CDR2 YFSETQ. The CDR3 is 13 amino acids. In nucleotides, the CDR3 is TGCGCCGGCAGCTTGGGCGGGCCAGATACGCAGTATTTT. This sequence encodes CAGSLGGPDTQYF.

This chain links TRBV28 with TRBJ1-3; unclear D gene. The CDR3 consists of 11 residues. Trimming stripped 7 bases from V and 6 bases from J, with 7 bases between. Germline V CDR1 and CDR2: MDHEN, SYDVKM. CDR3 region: CASIYLNTIYF. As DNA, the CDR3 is TGTGCCAGCATCTACCTAAACACCATATATTTT.

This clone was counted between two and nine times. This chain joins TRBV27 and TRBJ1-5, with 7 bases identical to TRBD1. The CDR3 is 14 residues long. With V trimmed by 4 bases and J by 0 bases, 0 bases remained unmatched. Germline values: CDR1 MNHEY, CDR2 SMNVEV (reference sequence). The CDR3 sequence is CASSYRGSNQPQHF. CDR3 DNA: TGTGCCAGCAGTTACAGGGGTAGCAATCAGCCCCAGCATTTT.

CDR3 sequence reads: CASSLEDIENSNQPQHF. DNA for the CDR3: TGTGCCAGCAGCTTAGAAGACATAGAGAATAGCAATCAGCCCCAGCATTTT. The rearrangement uses TRBV11-3 and TRBJ1-5; D ambiguous. Trimming pared 0 bases from V and 0 bases from J, leaving 12 bases between. There are 17 residues in the CDR3. Germline values: CDR1 SGHNT, CDR2 YENEEA.

The CDR3 here is CASSSSGAPYNEQFF. The CDR3 coding sequence is TGTGCCAGCAGCTCAAGCGGGGCCCCCTACAATGAGCAGTTCTTC. The chain is built from TRBV7-2 and TRBJ2-1; 7 nucleotides agree with TRBD2. In germline, CDR1 is SGHTA, CDR2 FQGNSA. The CDR3 consists of 15 residues. The trim removed 4 bases at V and 2 bases at J, leaving 5 bases unmatched.

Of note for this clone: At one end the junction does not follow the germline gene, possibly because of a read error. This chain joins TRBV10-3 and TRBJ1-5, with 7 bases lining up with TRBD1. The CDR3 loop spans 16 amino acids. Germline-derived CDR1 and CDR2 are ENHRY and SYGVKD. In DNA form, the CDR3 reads TGTGCCATCAGTGAGAGGGCGACAGGGAGCAGTCAGCCCCAGCATTTT. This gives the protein CAISERATGSSQPQHF.

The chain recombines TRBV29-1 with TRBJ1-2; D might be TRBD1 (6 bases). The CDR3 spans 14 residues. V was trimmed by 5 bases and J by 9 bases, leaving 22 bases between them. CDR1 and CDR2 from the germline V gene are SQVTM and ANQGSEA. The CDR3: CSVYGGDTGPSYTF. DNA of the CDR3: TGCAGCGTTTATGGTGGGGACACCGGCCCCAGCTACACCTTC.

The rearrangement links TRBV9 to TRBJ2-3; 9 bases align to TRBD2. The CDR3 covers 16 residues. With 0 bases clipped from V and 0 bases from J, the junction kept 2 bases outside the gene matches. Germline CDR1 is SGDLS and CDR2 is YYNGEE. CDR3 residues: CASSVATSGSTDTQYF. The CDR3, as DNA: TGTGCCAGCAGCGTAGCGACTAGCGGAAGCACAGATACGCAGTATTTT.

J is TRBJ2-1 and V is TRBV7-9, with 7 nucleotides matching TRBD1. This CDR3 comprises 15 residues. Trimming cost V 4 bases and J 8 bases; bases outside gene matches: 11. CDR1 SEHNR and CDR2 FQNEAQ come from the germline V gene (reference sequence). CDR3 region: CASSSRGQVGDEQFF. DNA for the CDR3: TGTGCCAGCAGCTCCCGCGGACAGGTGGGTGATGAGCAGTTCTTC.

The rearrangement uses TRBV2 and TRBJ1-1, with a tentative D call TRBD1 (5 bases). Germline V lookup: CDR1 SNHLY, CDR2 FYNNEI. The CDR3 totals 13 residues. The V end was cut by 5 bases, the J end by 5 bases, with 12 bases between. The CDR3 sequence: CASSQGWGTEAFF. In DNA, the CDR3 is TGTGCCAGCAGTCAGGGATGGGGAACTGAAGCTTTCTTT.

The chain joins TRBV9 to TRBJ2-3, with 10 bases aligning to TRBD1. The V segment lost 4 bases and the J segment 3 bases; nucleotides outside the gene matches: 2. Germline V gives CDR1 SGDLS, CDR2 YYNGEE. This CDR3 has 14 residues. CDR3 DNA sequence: TGTGCCAGCAGCCGACAGGGGGCAACAGATACGCAGTATTTT. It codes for CASSRQGATDTQYF.

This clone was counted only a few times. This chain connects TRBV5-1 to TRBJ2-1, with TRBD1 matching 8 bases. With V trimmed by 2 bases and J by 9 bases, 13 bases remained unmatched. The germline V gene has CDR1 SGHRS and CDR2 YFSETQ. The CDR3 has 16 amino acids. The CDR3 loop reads CASSLPGQALVGEQFF. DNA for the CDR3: TGCGCCAGCAGCTTACCGGGACAGGCCCTCGTCGGTGAGCAGTTCTTC.

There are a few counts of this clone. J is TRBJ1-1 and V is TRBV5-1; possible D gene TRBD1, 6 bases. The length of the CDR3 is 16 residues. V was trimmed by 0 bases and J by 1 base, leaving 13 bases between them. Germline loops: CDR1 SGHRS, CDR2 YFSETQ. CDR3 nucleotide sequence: TGCGCCAGCAGCTTGGCGGCAGGGGCTAAGAACACTGAAGCTTTCTTT. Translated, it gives CASSLAAGAKNTEAFF.

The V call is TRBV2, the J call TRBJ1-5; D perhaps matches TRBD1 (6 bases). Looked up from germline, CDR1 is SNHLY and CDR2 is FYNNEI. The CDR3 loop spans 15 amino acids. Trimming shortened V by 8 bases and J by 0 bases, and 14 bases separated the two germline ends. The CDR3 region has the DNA TGTGCCAGCTCACAGGGTCGGAATAGCAATCAGCCCCAGCATTTT. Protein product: CASSQGRNSNQPQHF.

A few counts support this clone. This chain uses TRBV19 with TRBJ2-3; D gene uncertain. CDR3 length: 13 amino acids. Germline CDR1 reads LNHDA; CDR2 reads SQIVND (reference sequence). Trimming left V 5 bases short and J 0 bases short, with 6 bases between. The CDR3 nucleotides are TGTGCCAGTAGTGAGACTAGCACAGATACGCAGTATTTT. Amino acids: CASSETSTDTQYF.